One and the same sample provided the 12 T cell receptor beta chains below, sequenced in a study of T cells in Graves' hyperthyroidism and ophthalmopathy. Amplification targeted TCR beta CDR3 regions from RNA transcripts. TCR CDR3 underwent first-round RT-PCR with the HTBI primer set. Via MiXCR, TCRdb re-called the multiplex PCR reads, giving one row per CDR3 protein. The sample holds about 640,000 distinct CDR3 sequences; around 21% are singletons and the top ten take around a third. The material sequenced was blood. The receptor set was obtained from a man under 40 with Graves' ophthalmopathy.

This clonotype has ten or more counts. The V and J genes are TRBV20-1 and TRBJ2-7; 9 nucleotides line up with TRBD2. Germline V gene lookup returns CDR1 DFQATT and CDR2 SNEGSKA (reference sequence). The CDR3 runs to 14 residues. The ends lost 6 bases at V and 3 bases at J; junction bases unmatched: 9. The CDR3 DNA reads as TGCAGTGCCCCCCCCCCTAGCGGGGACTACGAGCAGTACTTC. Translated: CSAPPPSGDYEQYF.

This clonotype was seen a handful of times. V usage is TRBV20-1 and J usage is TRBJ1-1; D is perhaps TRBD1 (5 bases). The CDR3 has 12 amino acids. Germline V gives CDR1 DFQATT, CDR2 SNEGSKA (reference sequence). Trimming removed 7 bases from V and 5 bases from J, with 14 bases in between. The CDR3 spells CSVRAPHTEAFF. The CDR3 DNA is TGCAGTGTCAGGGCCCCTCATACTGAAGCTTTCTTT.

The chain employs TRBV19 and TRBJ1-5; TRBD1 might be the D (5 bases). Germline V gene lookup returns CDR1 LNHDA and CDR2 SQIVND (reference sequence). The CDR3 is made up of 15 amino acids. V lost 7 bases, J lost 3 bases, and 16 bases lay in between. The CDR3 DNA follows: TGTGCCAGTACTAGAAGAGGGGAGCTCAATCAGCCCCAGCATTTT. Amino acids: CASTRRGELNQPQHF.

Ten or more counts support this clonotype. The chain combines TRBV12-3 or TRBV12-4 with TRBJ1-5, with 7 bases identical to TRBD1. V trimming: 4 bases; J trimming: 1 base; junction bases outside the gene matches: 1. This CDR3 has 14 residues. The CDR3 nucleotides are TGTGCCAGCAGTTGGGACAGCAGCAATCAGCCCCAGCATTTT. Translation: CASSWDSSNQPQHF.

This clonotype has more than one count but fewer than ten. This chain joins TRBV27 and TRBJ1-2, with 10 bases aligning to TRBD1. In germline, CDR1 is MNHEY, CDR2 SMNVEV (reference sequence). The CDR3 runs 14 residues. Germline trimming cut 2 bases from V and 5 bases from J; bases unmatched to any gene: 2. The CDR3 sequence is CASSLDRGLYGYTF. The CDR3 DNA sequence: TGTGCCAGCAGTTTAGACAGGGGGCTTTATGGCTACACCTTC.

This sequence joins TRBV11-2 and TRBJ2-1; D is uncertain. The CDR3 runs 15 residues. The germline V and J ends were trimmed by 1 base and 7 bases, with 14 bases remaining between them. The V gene's germline CDR1 is SGHAT and CDR2 FQNNGV. CDR3 coding DNA: TGTGCCAGCAGCTTAGCCCCCACTTCTTGGAATGAGCAGTTCTTC. It encodes CASSLAPTSWNEQFF. The entire variable domain, with the rest obtained from reference TRBV11-2 and TRBJ2-1, is as follows: EAGVAQSPRYKIIEKRQSVAFWCNPISGHATLYWYQQILGQGPKLLIQFQNNGVVDDSQLPKDRFSAERLKGVDSTLKIQPAKLEDSAVYLCASSLAPTSWNEQFFGPGTRLTVL.

With regard to this clonotype: A read error may explain this, as a much larger clone is one base away. The chain uses TRBV30 and TRBJ2-1; no reliable D call. The germline gives CDR1 GTSNPN, CDR2 SVGIG (reference sequence). With 2 bases removed from V and 2 bases from J, the gap between germline ends came to 7 bases. The CDR3 covers 13 residues. CDR3 coding DNA: TGTGCCTGGAGTCGGTTTACCTACAATGAGCAGTTCTTC. Translating it yields CAWSRFTYNEQFF.

In this sample, this clonotype turned up once. The chain uses TRBV19 and TRBJ1-5; TRBD1 matches at 7 bases. With 5 bases clipped from V and 4 bases from J, the junction kept 8 bases outside the gene matches. CDR1 is LNHDA and CDR2 is SQIVND in the germline V gene (reference sequence). The CDR3 loop spans 15 amino acids. CDR3 protein: CASSPRTGRNQPQHF. CDR3 coding DNA: TGTGCCAGTAGTCCGAGGACAGGTCGGAATCAGCCCCAGCATTTT.

This clonotype was counted ten times or more. The chain is built from TRBV2 and TRBJ1-5; weak D call: TRBD1 (6 bases). Trimming cost V 2 bases and J 6 bases, with 11 bases left between them. There are 14 residues in the CDR3. The germline gives CDR1 SNHLY, CDR2 FYNNEI. The CDR3 DNA is TGTGCCAGCAGTGAACTGGGGGCGGGTCAGCCCCAGCATTTT. Protein product: CASSELGAGQPQHF.

This clonotype has at least ten counts. V usage is TRBV11-3 and J usage is TRBJ2-3; 8 bases line up with TRBD2. Germline V CDR1 and CDR2: SGHNT, YENEEA. Trimming cost V 5 bases and J 6 bases; bases outside gene matches: 7. This CDR3 has 14 amino acids. The CDR3 spells CASSPSGSGDTQYF. CDR3 DNA sequence: TGTGCCAGCAGCCCCAGCGGGAGCGGGGATACGCAGTATTTT.

In DNA form, the CDR3 reads TGTGCCAGCAGCTTATCTGGACAGGGGATGTACGAGCAGTACTTC. Amino acids: CASSLSGQGMYEQYF. The chain joins TRBV7-2 to TRBJ2-7, with TRBD1 matching 9 bases. The CDR3 extends over 15 amino acids. Germline V gene data show CDR1 as SGHTA and CDR2 as FQGNSA. V gave up 2 bases and J gave up 4 bases; unmatched junction bases: 6.

J is TRBJ2-7 and V is TRBV29-1; 15 nucleotides line up with TRBD2. J lost 4 bases, V lost 6 bases, and 1 base had no gene match. From germline, CDR1 is SQVTM and CDR2 ANQGSEA. CDR3 length: 13 residues. This CDR3 reads CSVGLAGGYEQYF. In DNA, the CDR3 is TGCAGCGTCGGACTAGCGGGAGGGTACGAGCAGTACTTC.